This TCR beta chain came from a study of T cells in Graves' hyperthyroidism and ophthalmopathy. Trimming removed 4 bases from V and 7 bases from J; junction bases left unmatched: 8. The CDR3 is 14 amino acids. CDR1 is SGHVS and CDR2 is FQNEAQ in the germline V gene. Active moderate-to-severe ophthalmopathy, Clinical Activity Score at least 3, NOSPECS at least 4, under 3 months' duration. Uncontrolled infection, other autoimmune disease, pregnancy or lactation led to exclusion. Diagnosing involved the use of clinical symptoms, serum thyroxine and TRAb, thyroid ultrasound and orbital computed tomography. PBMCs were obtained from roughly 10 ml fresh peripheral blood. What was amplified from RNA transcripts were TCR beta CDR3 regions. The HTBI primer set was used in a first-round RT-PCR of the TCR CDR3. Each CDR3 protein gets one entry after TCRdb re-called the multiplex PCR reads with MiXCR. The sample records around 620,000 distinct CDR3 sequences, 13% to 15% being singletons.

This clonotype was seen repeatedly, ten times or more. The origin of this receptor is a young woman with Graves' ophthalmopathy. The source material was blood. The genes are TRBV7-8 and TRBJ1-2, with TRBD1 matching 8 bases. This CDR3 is CASSSRTGLVGYTF. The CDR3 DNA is TGTGCCAGCAGCTCCAGGACAGGGCTGGTTGGCTACACCTTC.